Listed below are T cell receptor beta chains from one sample, sequenced in a study of CD8+CD57+ T cells in acquired aplastic anemia. A single record per CDR3 protein comes from TCRdb applying MiXCR to the reads. Among approximately 160,000 distinct CDR3 sequences, 35% to 55% were seen once, and the ten largest hold approximately 1.1%. The sample taken for sequencing was sorted CD4+, CD8+, or CD8+CD57+ T cells (not recorded which) from PBMCs. The receptors were gathered from a human donor in good health. Both conserved end residues are part of each CDR3. D genes are given only for firm matches. Size is omitted from some rows. Given values are once, few, many or a class for expanded clones.

abundance	v_gene	d_gene	j_gene	CDR3aa	CDR3nt
NA	TRBV5-1	TRBD1	TRBJ2-1	CASSQGTGGHNEQFF	TGCGCCAGCAGCCAAGGGACAGGGGGGCACAATGAGCAGTTCTTC
NA	TRBV11-2	TRBD1	TRBJ2-1	CASSPTRTGYNEQFF	TGTGCCAGCAGCCCGACCAGGACAGGGTACAATGAGCAGTTCTTC
NA	TRBV19	NA	TRBJ2-4	CASSIGGRYSQAKNIQYF	TGTGCCAGTAGTATAGGGGGCCGGTACTCCCAAGCCAAAAACATTCAGTACTTC
NA	TRBV5-5	NA	TRBJ2-2	CASSFGGGGNTGELFF	TGTGCCAGCAGCTTCGGTGGTGGGGGGAACACCGGGGAGCTGTTTTTT
many	TRBV25-1	NA	TRBJ2-2	CASSGRATGELFF	TGTGCCAGCAGTGGCCGCGCCACCGGGGAGCTGTTTTTT
NA	TRBV10-3	NA	TRBJ2-5	CASIPGRHSNQPQYF	TGTGCCAGCATCCCGGGGCGGCATAGCAATCAGCCCCAGTACTTC
NA	TRBV2	TRBD1	TRBJ1-1	CASSEVGAGGRGTEAFF	TGTGCCAGCAGTGAAGTGGGGGCAGGGGGAAGGGGCACTGAAGCTTTCTTT
few	TRBV15	NA	TRBJ2-3	CATSREGLSTDTQYF	TGTGCCACCAGCAGAGAGGGATTGAGCACAGATACGCAGTATTTT
many	TRBV12-3/TRBV12-4	NA	TRBJ2-2	CASSLQGKGGELFF	TGTGCCAGCAGTTTGCAGGGGAAGGGGGGGGAGCTGTTTTTT
many	TRBV19	NA	TRBJ1-3	CASSIDRETNTIYF	TGTGCCAGTAGTATAGACCGGGAAACAAACACCATATATTTT
many	TRBV19	NA	TRBJ1-6	CASIGAGYNSPLHF	TGTGCCAGTATCGGGGCCGGCTATAATTCACCCCTCCACTTT
few	TRBV20-1	NA	TRBJ2-1	CSADRDDYNEQFF	TGCAGTGCCGACCGGGACGACTACAATGAGCAGTTCTTC
NA	TRBV12-5	NA	TRBJ2-1	CASGLSGQFGYNEQLF	TGTGCTAGTGGTTTATCTGGACAGTTTGGATACAATGAGCAGCTCTTC
NA	TRBV7-2	TRBD1	TRBJ1-1	CASSPAGTGGGAFF	TGTGCCAGCAGCCCCGCCGGGACAGGGGGCGGCGCTTTCTTT
NA	TRBV25-1	NA	TRBJ1-1	CASRPGFANTEAFF	TGTGCCAGCAGACCAGGGTTCGCGAACACTGAAGCTTTCTTT
NA	TRBV25-1	NA	TRBJ2-6	CASSHSGQPSGANVLTF	TGTGCCAGCAGCCATTCGGGACAACCCTCTGGGGCCAACGTCCTGACTTTC
NA	TRBV11-3	NA	TRBJ1-1	CASSPGRGTEAFF	TGTGCCAGCAGCCCCGGGCGGGGGACAGAAGCTTTCTTT
NA	TRBV4-3	NA	TRBJ2-3	CASSKDKYADTQYF	TGCGCCAGCAGCAAAGACAAATATGCAGATACGCAGTATTTT
many	TRBV5-4	TRBD2	TRBJ2-1	CASSTGLDEQFF	TGTGCCAGCAGCACGGGACTAGATGAGCAGTTCTTC
NA	TRBV15	NA	TRBJ1-4	CATSSTRLAGEKLFF	TGTGCCACCAGCAGTACGAGGTTAGCCGGTGAAAAACTGTTTTTT
many	TRBV20-1	TRBD1	TRBJ1-6	CSAGLGGGGGRRNSPLHF	TGCAGTGCTGGCCTGGGGGGAGGGGGCGGTCGACGGAATTCACCCCTCCACTTT
NA	TRBV10-2	TRBD1	TRBJ1-1	CASRGRDRPNTEAFF	TGCGCCAGCAGAGGAAGGGACAGGCCGAACACTGAAGCTTTCTTT
NA	TRBV19	NA	TRBJ1-1	CASTTTDRYMNTEAFF	TGTGCCAGTACTACGACGGACAGATACATGAACACTGAAGCTTTCTTT
many	TRBV9	NA	TRBJ2-5	CASSVVGIPQETQYF	TGTGCCAGCAGCGTAGTAGGCATCCCTCAAGAGACCCAGTACTTC
many	TRBV10-3	NA	TRBJ1-1	CAIKEGGRPEAFF	TGTGCCATCAAGGAGGGGGGCCGGCCTGAAGCTTTCTTT
NA	TRBV2	NA	TRBJ2-1	CASSTDNNEQFF	TGTGCCAGCAGCACGGACAACAATGAGCAGTTCTTC
NA	TRBV28	NA	TRBJ1-1	CASSLIGATFRNTEAFF	TGTGCCAGCAGTTTAATAGGGGCGACATTTCGAAACACTGAAGCTTTCTTT
many	TRBV2	TRBD1	TRBJ1-4	CATWTGRREKLFF	TGTGCCACCTGGACAGGTCGGAGAGAAAAACTGTTTTTT
NA	TRBV5-5	NA	TRBJ2-5	CASTLMGGDQETQCF	TGTGCCAGCACCTTGATGGGGGGCGACCAAGAGACCCAGTGCTTC
NA	TRBV10-3	TRBD1	TRBJ2-7	CAISDRGRVETNYEQYF	TGTGCCATCAGCGACAGGGGGCGCGTTGAGACTAACTACGAGCAGTACTTC
few	TRBV5-5	NA	TRBJ1-5	CASSLPGGREPQHF	TGTGCCAGCAGCCTCCCCGGGGGGCGAGAGCCCCAGCATTTT
many	TRBV20-1	NA	TRBJ2-7	CSAPGTSYEQYF	TGCAGTGCTCCAGGGACCTCATACGAGCAGTACTTC
many	TRBV19	NA	TRBJ1-1	CASTQTGAKGAFF	TGTGCCAGTACCCAGACAGGTGCGAAAGGAGCTTTCTTT
few	TRBV10-3	TRBD2	TRBJ2-2	CAISGGGRAYSGELFF	TGTGCCATCAGCGGGGGCGGGAGGGCCTATAGCGGGGAGCTGTTTTTT
few	TRBV24-1	TRBD1	TRBJ2-3	CATSVQGGTDTQYF	TGTGCCACCAGTGTGCAGGGGGGCACAGATACGCAGTATTTT
NA	TRBV6-1	TRBD1	TRBJ1-3	CASSTTPGQGAGNTIYF	TGTGCCAGCAGTACAACTCCGGGACAGGGGGCGGGAAACACCATATATTTT
NA	TRBV25-1	TRBD2	TRBJ2-3	CASSATSGKADTQYF	TGTGCCAGCAGTGCGACTAGCGGGAAAGCAGATACGCAGTATTTT
NA	TRBV2	NA	TRBJ2-3	CASSAGRVRTDTQYF	TGTGCCAGCAGTGCCGGGAGAGTTCGCACAGATACGCAGTATTTT
many	TRBV9	TRBD2	TRBJ2-5	CASSPGGATETQYF	TGTGCCAGCAGCCCCGGGGGGGCCACAGAGACCCAGTACTTC
NA	TRBV28	NA	TRBJ2-2	CASSFLRATGELFF	TGTGCCAGCAGTTTTCTGAGGGCCACCGGGGAGCTGTTTTTT
NA	TRBV20-1	NA	TRBJ1-2	CSATPGGSNYGYTF	TGCAGTGCTACGCCCGGGGGATCTAACTATGGCTACACCTTC
NA	TRBV19	NA	TRBJ2-3	CASSGDGESTDTQYF	TGTGCCAGTAGTGGGGACGGGGAAAGCACAGATACGCAGTATTTT
NA	TRBV2	TRBD1	TRBJ2-1	CAGSLHNRGSEQFF	TGTGCCGGGTCTCTCCACAACAGGGGGTCGGAGCAGTTCTTC
NA	TRBV11-1	NA	TRBJ2-7	CASSLLRYEQYF	TGTGCCAGCAGCTTATTAAGATACGAGCAGTACTTC
many	TRBV7-2	TRBD2	TRBJ2-1	CASSLLSSGGTNEQFF	TGTGCCAGCAGCTTGTTATCTAGCGGGGGGACGAATGAGCAGTTCTTC
NA	TRBV2	NA	TRBJ1-1	CASSIGSPPEAFF	TGTGCCAGCAGTATAGGGAGTCCCCCTGAAGCTTTCTTT
NA	TRBV24-1	TRBD1	TRBJ2-5	CATTDDRAGETQYF	TGTGCCACCACCGATGACAGGGCAGGGGAGACCCAGTACTTC
many	TRBV2	TRBD1	TRBJ2-2	CATSPDTGTVTGELFF	TGTGCCACCAGCCCGGACACCGGGACAGTTACCGGGGAGCTGTTTTTT
NA	TRBV20-1	TRBD2	TRBJ2-3	CIPGLAGADTQYF	TGCATCCCTGGACTAGCGGGAGCGGATACGCAGTATTTT
NA	TRBV20-1	NA	TRBJ1-5	CSARVGQPQHF	TGCAGTGCTAGAGTGGGTCAGCCCCAGCATTTT
once	TRBV5-1	TRBD1	TRBJ2-2	CASSVPRDRGFSGELFF	TGCGCCAGCAGCGTACCCCGGGACAGGGGATTCTCCGGGGAGCTGTTTTTT
many	TRBV7-6	TRBD1	TRBJ1-2	CASSRNAPGQGGVYNYGYTF	TGTGCCAGCAGCAGAAATGCCCCGGGACAGGGAGGAGTATACAACTATGGCTACACCTTC
NA	TRBV7-2	NA	TRBJ2-3	CASSFVRTDTQYF	TGTGCCAGCAGCTTTGTCCGCACAGATACGCAGTATTTT
many	TRBV14	NA	TRBJ2-3	CASSQLGVVDTQYF	TGTGCCAGCAGCCAACTTGGAGTGGTAGATACGCAGTATTTT
NA	TRBV15	NA	TRBJ1-2	CATSRELGPYGYTF	TGTGCCACCAGCAGAGAGCTGGGACCCTATGGCTACACCTTC
many	TRBV9	NA	TRBJ2-7	CASSFRPGAYEQYF	TGTGCCAGCAGCTTCCGCCCGGGGGCCTACGAGCAGTACTTC